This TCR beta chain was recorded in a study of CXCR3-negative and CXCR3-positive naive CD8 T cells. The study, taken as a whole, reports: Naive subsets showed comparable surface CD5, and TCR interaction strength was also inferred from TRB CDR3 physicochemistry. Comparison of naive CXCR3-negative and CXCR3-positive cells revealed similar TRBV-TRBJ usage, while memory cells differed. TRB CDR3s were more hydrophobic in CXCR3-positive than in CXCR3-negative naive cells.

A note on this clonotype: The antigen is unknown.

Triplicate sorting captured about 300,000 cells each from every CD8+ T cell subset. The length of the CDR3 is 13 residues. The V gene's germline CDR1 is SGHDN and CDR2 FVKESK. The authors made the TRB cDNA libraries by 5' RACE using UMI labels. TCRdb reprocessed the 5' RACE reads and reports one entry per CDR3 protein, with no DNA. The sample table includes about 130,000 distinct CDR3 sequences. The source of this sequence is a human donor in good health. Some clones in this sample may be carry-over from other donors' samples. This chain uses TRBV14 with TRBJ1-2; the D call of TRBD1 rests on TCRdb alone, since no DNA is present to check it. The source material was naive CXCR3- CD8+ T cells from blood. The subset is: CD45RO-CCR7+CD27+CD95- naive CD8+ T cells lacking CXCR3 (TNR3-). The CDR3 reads CASSRLGQDGYTF.